A single T cell receptor (beta chain) is shown here with its context. Its antigen is unidentified. These data belong to a study of T cell responses to AZD1222 COVID-19 vaccine. The study's findings and limits: Regions left unmutated in variants are reportedly the target of nearly half of spike-specific TCRs. Baseline seropositivity occurred in only six AZD1222 recipients. Donors skewed white British and female; clonal diversity was possibly underestimated. Repertoires in all cases were sampled only once the peak T cell response had passed.

Repertoires were generated with immunoSEQ multiplex PCR, while TCRdb's copy carries only in-frame clones and drops some. The sample shows about 81,000 clones, 75% to 95% of them seen only once. The CDR3 covers 18 residues. V trimming: 6 bases; J trimming: 7 bases; junction bases outside the gene matches: 20. In germline, CDR1 is LGHDT, CDR2 YNNKEL (reference sequence). The origin of this receptor is an adult who received the AZD1222 COVID-19 vaccine. The chain uses TRBV3-1 (or the pseudogene TRBV3-2) and TRBJ2-1, with 8 bases lining up with TRBD2. Material: peripheral blood, obtained 28 days after the second AZD1222 dose. CDR3 coding DNA: TGTGCCAGCAGGTCCAACAAGGCCCCGGGACTAGGGGGTAATGAGCAGTTCTTC. Translated: CASRSNKAPGLGGNEQFF.